These T cell receptor beta chains were read from a single sample in a study of T cells after yellow fever vaccination. TCRdb reprocessed the 5' RACE reads with MiXCR, giving one entry per CDR3 protein. Among some 130,000 distinct CDR3 sequences listed, 5% to 7.5% were seen once. Here the sequenced sample was CD4+ T cells sorted from PBMCs, taken 10 days after the yellow fever booster vaccination. All receptors derive from a man aged 25-45 years who received the YFV17D yellow fever vaccine. CDR3s include the opening cysteine and the closing phenylalanine or tryptophan. A D gene is named only where the DNA matches it firmly. Clone size, where shown, is once, few, many, or a class for clones that have expanded.

TRBV4-2,TRBD2,TRBJ2-7,many,CASSRRLAGGPIKEGEQYF,TGTGCCAGCAGCCGCCGACTAGCGGGAGGGCCAATCAAGGAAGGCGAGCAGTACTTC
TRBV3-1,.,TRBJ2-7,many,CASSPRSGPYEQYF,TGTGCCAGCAGCCCAAGGTCGGGACCCTACGAGCAGTACTTC
TRBV6-8,TRBD2,TRBJ2-7,many,CASSYTLAEAYEQYF,TGTGCCAGCAGTTACACCCTAGCGGAGGCCTACGAGCAGTACTTC
TRBV7-3,.,TRBJ2-1,many,CASSLSTSYNEQFF,TGTGCCAGCAGCTTATCGACCTCCTACAATGAGCAGTTCTTC
TRBV7-2,TRBD2,TRBJ2-5,many,CASSLAGRRETQYF,TGTGCCAGCAGCTTAGCCGGGAGGCGAGAGACCCAGTACTTC
TRBV7-2,.,TRBJ1-2,few,CASSSAWGSHYGYTF,TGTGCCAGCAGCTCAGCGTGGGGATCTCACTATGGCTACACCTTC
TRBV2,.,TRBJ2-3,many,CASAAGGGTQYF,TGTGCCAGCGCGGCCGGAGGAGGTACGCAGTATTTT
TRBV9,.,TRBJ1-1,many,CASSVEPTTEAFF,TGTGCCAGCAGCGTAGAGCCCACCACTGAAGCTTTCTTT
TRBV7-6,.,TRBJ2-1,many,CASSSVNRPYNEQFF,TGTGCCAGCAGCTCGGTAAACAGGCCCTACAATGAGCAGTTCTTC
TRBV5-5,TRBD2,TRBJ2-1,few,CASSLFLAASGGKFF,TGTGCCAGCAGCTTGTTTCTAGCGGCCAGTGGGGGAAAGTTCTTC
TRBV7-2,TRBD2,TRBJ2-5,few,CASSLHQRGLGETQYF,TGTGCCAGCAGCTTACACCAGCGGGGTTTAGGGGAGACCCAGTACTTC
TRBV7-2,TRBD1,TRBJ2-7,many,CASSSRQGAYAYEQYF,TGTGCCAGCAGCTCCAGGCAGGGGGCCTACGCTTACGAGCAGTACTTC
TRBV29-1,TRBD2,TRBJ2-1,many,CSVESGTSSRRPFF,TGCAGCGTTGAATCCGGGACTAGTTCCCGTCGGCCGTTCTTC
TRBV25-1,TRBD2,TRBJ2-1,many,CASSGGSWTEQFF,TGTGCCAGCTCCGGCGGGAGCTGGACTGAGCAGTTCTTC
TRBV6-2/TRBV6-3,.,TRBJ2-2,.,CASSYSRGPTGELFF,TGTGCCAGCAGTTACTCGAGGGGCCCTACCGGGGAGCTGTTTTTT
TRBV6-2/TRBV6-3,TRBD2,TRBJ2-1,many,CASREIGTRMHNEQFF,TGTGCCAGCAGAGAGATAGGGACTAGGATGCACAATGAGCAGTTCTTC
TRBV2,.,TRBJ2-1,many,CASQSLGGYNEQFF,TGTGCCAGCCAATCTCTAGGGGGCTACAATGAGCAGTTCTTC
TRBV10-3,.,TRBJ2-2,many,CATKRTTNTGELFF,TGTGCCACCAAAAGGACCACGAACACCGGGGAGCTGTTTTTT
TRBV4-2,.,TRBJ1-1,.,CASSQDSAGTMVEAFF,TGTGCCAGCAGCCAAGATTCAGCAGGGACGATGGTGGAAGCTTTCTTT
TRBV19,.,TRBJ1-2,few,CASSIEQMYGYTF,TGTGCCAGTAGTATCGAACAGATGTATGGCTACACCTTC
TRBV7-2,.,TRBJ2-3,.,CASSSMTWGSTDTQYF,TGTGCCAGCAGCTCGATGACTTGGGGTTCCACAGATACGCAGTATTTT
TRBV25-1,.,TRBJ2-7,many,CASGRYYEQYF,TGTGCCAGCGGTCGTTACTACGAGCAGTACTTC
TRBV20-1,TRBD2,TRBJ2-7,many,CSASRASGTSEQYF,TGCAGTGCTAGTCGGGCTAGCGGGACTTCCGAGCAGTACTTC
TRBV3-1,.,TRBJ2-1,many,CATGRRNEQFF,TGTGCCACCGGCCGTCGCAATGAGCAGTTCTTC
TRBV7-2,.,TRBJ2-1,many,CASSLEVVARQFF,TGTGCCAGCAGCTTAGAGGTTGTAGCGCGGCAGTTCTTC
TRBV20-1,.,TRBJ1-2,many,CSARVEGYTF,TGCAGTGCTAGAGTGGAGGGCTACACCTTC
TRBV24-1,.,TRBJ2-5,many,CATSEHVGETQYF,TGTGCCACCAGTGAACATGTAGGAGAGACCCAGTACTTC
TRBV18,TRBD1,TRBJ1-4,many,CASSPGQATNEKLFF,TGTGCCAGCTCACCGGGACAGGCAACTAATGAAAAACTGTTTTTT
TRBV5-4,TRBD2,TRBJ2-1,.,CASSLVSGAGGMQFF,TGTGCCAGCAGCTTGGTTAGCGGGGCCGGAGGGATGCAGTTCTTC
TRBV5-4,.,TRBJ2-3,many,CASSRSGSDTQYF,TGTGCCAGCAGCAGGTCGGGCTCAGATACGCAGTATTTT